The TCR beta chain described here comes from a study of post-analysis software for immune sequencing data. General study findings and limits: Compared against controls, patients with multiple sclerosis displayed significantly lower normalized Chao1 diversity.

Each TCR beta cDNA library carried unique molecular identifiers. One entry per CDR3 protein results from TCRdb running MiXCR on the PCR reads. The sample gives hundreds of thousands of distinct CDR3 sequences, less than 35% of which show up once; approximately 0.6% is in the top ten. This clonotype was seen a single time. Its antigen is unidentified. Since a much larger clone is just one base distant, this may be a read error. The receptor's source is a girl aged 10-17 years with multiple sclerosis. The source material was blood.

CDR3 region: CASSSYTEQFF. CDR3 DNA: TGTGCCAGCAGTTCCTATACTGAGCAGTTCTTC. The V gene is TRBV12-3 or TRBV12-4, the J gene TRBJ2-1; D gene unclear. The CDR3 extends over 11 amino acids. The V gene lost 4 bases and the J gene lost 9 bases, with 7 bases spanning the gap.